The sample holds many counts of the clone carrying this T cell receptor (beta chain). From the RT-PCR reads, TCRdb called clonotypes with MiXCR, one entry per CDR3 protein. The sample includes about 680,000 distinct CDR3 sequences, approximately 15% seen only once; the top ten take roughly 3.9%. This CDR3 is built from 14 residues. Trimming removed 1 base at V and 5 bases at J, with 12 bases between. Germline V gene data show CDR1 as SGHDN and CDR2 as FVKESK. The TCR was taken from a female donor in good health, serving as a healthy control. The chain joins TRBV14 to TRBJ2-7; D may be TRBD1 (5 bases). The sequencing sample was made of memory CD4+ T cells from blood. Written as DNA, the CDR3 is TGTGCCAGCAGCCAAGGAAGGTGGGGCGACGAGCAGTACTTC. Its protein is CASSQGRWGDEQYF.